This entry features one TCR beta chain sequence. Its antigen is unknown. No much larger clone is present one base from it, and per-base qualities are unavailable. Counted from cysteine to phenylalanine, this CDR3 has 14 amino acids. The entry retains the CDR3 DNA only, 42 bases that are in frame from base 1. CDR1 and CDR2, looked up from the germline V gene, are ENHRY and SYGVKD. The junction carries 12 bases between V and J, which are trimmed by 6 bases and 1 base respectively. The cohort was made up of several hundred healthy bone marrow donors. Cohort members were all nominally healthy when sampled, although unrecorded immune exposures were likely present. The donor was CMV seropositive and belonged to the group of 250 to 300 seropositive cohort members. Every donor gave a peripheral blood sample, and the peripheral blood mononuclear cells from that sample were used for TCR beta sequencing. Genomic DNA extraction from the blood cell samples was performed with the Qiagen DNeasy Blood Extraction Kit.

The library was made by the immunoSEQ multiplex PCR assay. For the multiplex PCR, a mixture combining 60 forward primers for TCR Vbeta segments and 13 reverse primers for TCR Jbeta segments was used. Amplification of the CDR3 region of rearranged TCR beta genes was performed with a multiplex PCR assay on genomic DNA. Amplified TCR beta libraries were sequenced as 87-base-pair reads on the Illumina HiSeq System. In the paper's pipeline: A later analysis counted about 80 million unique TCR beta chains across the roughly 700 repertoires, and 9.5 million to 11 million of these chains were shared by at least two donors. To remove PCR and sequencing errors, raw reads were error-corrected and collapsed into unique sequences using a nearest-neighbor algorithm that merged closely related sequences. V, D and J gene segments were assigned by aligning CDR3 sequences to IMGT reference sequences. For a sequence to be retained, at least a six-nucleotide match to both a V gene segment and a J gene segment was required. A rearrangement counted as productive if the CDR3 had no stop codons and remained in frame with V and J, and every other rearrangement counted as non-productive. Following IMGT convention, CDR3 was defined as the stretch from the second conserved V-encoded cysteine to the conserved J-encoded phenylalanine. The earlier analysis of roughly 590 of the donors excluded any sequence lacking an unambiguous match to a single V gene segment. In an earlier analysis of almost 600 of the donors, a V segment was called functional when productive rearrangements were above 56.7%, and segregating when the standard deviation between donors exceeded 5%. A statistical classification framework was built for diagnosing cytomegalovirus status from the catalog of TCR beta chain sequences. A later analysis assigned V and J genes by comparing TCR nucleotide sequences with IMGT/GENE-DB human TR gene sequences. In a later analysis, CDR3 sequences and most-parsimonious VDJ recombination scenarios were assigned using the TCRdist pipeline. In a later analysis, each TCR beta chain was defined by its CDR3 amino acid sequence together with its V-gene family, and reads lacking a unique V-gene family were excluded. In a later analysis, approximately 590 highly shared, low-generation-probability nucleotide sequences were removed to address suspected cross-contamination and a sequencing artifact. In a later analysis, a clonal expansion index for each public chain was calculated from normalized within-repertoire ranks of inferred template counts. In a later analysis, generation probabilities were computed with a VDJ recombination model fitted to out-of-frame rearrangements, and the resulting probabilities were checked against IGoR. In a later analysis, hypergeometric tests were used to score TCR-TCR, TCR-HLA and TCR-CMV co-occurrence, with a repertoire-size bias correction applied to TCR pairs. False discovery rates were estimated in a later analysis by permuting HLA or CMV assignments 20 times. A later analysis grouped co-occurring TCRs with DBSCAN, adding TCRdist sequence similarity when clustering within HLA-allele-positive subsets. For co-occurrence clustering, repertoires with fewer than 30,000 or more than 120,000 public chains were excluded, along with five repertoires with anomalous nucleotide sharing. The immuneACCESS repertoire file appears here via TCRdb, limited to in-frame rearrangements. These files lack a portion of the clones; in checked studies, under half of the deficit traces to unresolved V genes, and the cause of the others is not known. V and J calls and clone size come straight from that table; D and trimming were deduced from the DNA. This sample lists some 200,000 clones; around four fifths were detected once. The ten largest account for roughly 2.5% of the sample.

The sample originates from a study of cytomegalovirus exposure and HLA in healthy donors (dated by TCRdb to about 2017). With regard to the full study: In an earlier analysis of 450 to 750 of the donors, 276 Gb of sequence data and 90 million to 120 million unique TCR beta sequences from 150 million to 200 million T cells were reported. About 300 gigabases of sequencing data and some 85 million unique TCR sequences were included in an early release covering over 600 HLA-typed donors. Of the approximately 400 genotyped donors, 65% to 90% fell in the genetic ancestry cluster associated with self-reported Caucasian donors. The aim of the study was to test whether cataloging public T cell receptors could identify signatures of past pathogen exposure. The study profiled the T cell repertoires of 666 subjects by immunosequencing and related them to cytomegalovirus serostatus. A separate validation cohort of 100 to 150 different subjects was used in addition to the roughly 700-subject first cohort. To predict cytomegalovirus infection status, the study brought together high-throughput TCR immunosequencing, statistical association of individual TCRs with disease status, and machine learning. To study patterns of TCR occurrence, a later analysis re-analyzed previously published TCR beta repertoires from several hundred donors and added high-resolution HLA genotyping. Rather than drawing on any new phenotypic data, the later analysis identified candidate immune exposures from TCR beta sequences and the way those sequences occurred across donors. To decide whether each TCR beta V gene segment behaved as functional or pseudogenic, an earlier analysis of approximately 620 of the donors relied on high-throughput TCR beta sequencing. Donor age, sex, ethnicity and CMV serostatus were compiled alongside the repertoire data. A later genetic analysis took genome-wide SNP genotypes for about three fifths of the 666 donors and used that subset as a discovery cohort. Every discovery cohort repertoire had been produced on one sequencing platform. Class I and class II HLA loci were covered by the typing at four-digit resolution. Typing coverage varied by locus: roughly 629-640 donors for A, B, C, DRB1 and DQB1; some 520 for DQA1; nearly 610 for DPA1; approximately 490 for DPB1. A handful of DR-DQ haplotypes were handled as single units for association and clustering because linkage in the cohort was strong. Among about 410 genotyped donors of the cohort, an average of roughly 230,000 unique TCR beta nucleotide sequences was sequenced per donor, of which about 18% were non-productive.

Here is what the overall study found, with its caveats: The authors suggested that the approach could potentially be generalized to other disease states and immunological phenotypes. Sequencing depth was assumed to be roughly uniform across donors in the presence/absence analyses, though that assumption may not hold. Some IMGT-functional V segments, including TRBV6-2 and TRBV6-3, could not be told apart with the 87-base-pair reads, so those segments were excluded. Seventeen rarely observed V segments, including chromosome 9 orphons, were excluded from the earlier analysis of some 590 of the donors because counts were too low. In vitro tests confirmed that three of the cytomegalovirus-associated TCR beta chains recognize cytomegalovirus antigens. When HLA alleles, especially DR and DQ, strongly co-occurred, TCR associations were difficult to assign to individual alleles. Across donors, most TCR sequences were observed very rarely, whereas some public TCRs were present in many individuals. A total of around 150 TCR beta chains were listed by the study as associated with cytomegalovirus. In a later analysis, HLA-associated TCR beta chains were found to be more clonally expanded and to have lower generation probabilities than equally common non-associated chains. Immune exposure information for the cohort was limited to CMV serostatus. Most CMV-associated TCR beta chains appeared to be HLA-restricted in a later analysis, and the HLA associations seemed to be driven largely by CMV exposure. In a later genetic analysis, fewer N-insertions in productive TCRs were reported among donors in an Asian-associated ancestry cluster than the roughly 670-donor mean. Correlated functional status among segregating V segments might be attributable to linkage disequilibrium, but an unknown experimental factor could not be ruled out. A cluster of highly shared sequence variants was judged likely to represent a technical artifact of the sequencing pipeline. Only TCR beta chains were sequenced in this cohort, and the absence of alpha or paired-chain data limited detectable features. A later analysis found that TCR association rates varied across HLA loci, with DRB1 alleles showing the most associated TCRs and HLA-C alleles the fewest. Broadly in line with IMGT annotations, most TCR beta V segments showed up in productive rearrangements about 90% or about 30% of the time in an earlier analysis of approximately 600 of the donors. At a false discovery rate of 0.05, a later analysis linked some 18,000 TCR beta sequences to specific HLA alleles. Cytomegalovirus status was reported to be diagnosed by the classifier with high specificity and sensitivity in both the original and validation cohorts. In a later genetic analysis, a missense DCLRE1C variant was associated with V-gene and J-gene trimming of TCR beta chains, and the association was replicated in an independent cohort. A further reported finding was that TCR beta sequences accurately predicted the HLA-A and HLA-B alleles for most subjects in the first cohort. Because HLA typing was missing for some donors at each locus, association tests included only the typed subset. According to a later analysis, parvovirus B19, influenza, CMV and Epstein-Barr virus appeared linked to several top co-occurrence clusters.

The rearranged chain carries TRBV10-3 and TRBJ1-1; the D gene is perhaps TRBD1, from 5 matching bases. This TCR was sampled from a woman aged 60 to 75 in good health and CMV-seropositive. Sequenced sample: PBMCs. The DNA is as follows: TGTGCCATCAGGGTACAGGAGGGGAACACTGAAGCTTTCTTT. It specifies CAIRVQEGNTEAFF.